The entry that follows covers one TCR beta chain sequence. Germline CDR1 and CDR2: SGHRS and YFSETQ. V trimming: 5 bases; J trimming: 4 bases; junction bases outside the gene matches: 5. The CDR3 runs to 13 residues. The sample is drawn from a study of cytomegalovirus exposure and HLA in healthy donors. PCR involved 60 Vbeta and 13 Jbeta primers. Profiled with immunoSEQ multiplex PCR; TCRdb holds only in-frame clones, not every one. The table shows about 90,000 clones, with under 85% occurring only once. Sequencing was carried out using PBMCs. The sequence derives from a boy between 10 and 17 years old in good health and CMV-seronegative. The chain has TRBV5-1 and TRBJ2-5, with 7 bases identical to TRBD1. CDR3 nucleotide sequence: TGCGCCAGCAGTTTAGACAGGGCAGAGACCCAGTACTTC. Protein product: CASSLDRAETQYF.